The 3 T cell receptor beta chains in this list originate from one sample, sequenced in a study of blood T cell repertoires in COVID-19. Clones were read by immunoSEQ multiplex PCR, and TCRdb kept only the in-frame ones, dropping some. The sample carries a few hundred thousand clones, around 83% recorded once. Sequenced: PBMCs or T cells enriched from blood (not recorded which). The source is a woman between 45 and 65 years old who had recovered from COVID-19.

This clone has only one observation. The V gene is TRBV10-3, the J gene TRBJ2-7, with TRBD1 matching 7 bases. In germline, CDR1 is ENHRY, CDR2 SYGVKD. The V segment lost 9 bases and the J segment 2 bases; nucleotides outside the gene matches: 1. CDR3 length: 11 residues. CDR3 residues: CAIGQAYEQYF. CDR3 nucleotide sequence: TGTGCCATAGGACAGGCCTACGAGCAGTACTTC.

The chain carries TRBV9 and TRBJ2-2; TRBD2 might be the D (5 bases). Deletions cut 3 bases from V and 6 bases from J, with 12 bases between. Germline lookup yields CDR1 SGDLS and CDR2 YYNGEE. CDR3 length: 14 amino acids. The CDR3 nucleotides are TGTGCCAGCAGCGGAAGCTTAGCGCCCGGGGAGCTGTTTTTT. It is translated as CASSGSLAPGELFF.

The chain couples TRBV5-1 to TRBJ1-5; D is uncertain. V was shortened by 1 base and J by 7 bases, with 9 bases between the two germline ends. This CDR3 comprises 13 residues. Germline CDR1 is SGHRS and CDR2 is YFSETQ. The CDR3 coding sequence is TGCGCCAGCAGCTTGCTAGAAGGCCAGCCCCAGCATTTT. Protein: CASSLLEGQPQHF. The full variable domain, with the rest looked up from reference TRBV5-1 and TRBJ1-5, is KAGVTQTPRYLIKTRGQQVTLSCSPISGHRSVSWYQQTPGQGLQFLFEYFSETQRNKGNFPGRFSGRQFSNSRSEMNVSTLELGDSALYLCASSLLEGQPQHFGDGTRLSIL.